One and the same sample provided the 10 T cell receptor beta chains below, sequenced in a study of T-cell memory formation after mild COVID-19. From the 5' RACE reads, TCRdb called clonotypes with MiXCR, one entry per CDR3 protein. The table has hundreds of thousands of distinct CDR3 sequences, roughly 25% seen once. The source material was PBMCs or a T cell subset sorted from them (not recorded which). These receptors were taken from an adult woman who had mild COVID-19 (a few samples of this study predate the infection). Cell type and time point are not known.

This clonotype was counted many times. The chain has TRBV28 and TRBJ2-7; 7 nucleotides agree with TRBD2. Germline CDR1 is MDHEN and CDR2 is SYDVKM. Germline trimming cut 5 bases from V and 6 bases from J; bases unmatched to any gene: 10. CDR3 size: 14 residues. This CDR3 reads CASSLSGIKAEQYF. CDR3 nucleotides: TGTGCCAGCAGTCTCAGCGGGATAAAGGCCGAGCAGTACTTC.

The chain joins TRBV4-1 to TRBJ2-3; D perhaps matches TRBD2 (6 bases). V was shortened by 0 bases and J by 1 base, with 14 bases between the two germline ends. Germline-derived CDR1 and CDR2 are MGHRA and YSYEKL. The CDR3 sequence is 17 residues long. The CDR3 DNA sequence: TGCGCCAGCAGCCAAGATTTTCCGGGAGTTGGCACAGATACGCAGTATTTT. This sequence encodes CASSQDFPGVGTDTQYF.

The chain combines TRBV2 with TRBJ2-1; no reliable D call. The V end was cut by 6 bases, the J end by 9 bases, with 15 bases between. The length of the CDR3 is 13 residues. Germline values: CDR1 SNHLY, CDR2 FYNNEI. The CDR3 DNA follows: TGTGCCAGCAGCCAAGGGCAGAAACGTGAGCAGTTCTTC. This codes for CASSQGQKREQFF.

At least ten counts were recorded for this clonotype. V is TRBV12-3 or TRBV12-4 and J is TRBJ2-2, with a tentative D call TRBD2 (5 bases). With 2 bases removed from V and 4 bases from J, the gap between germline ends came to 8 bases. The CDR3 consists of 14 residues. The CDR3, as DNA: TGTGCCAGCAGTTTAAGACGGGGCACCGGGGAGCTGTTTTTT. Translated: CASSLRRGTGELFF.

The chain carries TRBV25-1 and TRBJ2-5, with a weak D call TRBD1 (5 bases). The germline V gene encodes CDR1 MGHDK and CDR2 SYGVNS. V lost 1 base and J 2 bases, leaving 8 bases between the germline ends. The CDR3 runs 14 residues. The CDR3 DNA reads as TGTGCCAGCAGTGAATGGGGCCCGCAAGAGACCCAGTACTTC. Encoded protein: CASSEWGPQETQYF.

This clonotype was seen a handful of times. The chain has TRBV18 and TRBJ2-1, with TRBD2 matching over 8 bases. Germline CDR1 reads KGHSH; CDR2 reads LQKENI. V was pared by 2 bases and J by 8 bases, with 5 bases of the junction left unmatched. The CDR3 spans 14 residues. The CDR3 is CASSPSGSRDEQFF. The CDR3, as DNA: TGTGCCAGCTCACCAAGCGGGAGTCGGGATGAGCAGTTCTTC.

The rearrangement uses TRBV2 and TRBJ2-3; TRBD2 agrees at 7 bases. Germline V lookup: CDR1 SNHLY, CDR2 FYNNEI. The CDR3 has 14 residues. V lost 8 bases, J lost 2 bases, and 7 bases stayed unmatched. CDR3 nucleotide sequence: TGTGCCAGCGTTTTGCGGGGGAACACAGATACGCAGTATTTT. This codes for CASVLRGNTDTQYF. The entire variable domain, with the rest obtained from reference TRBV2 and TRBJ2-3, is as follows: EPEVTQTPSHQVTQMGQEVILRCVPISNHLYFYWYRQILGQKVEFLVSFYNNEISEKSEIFDDQFSVERPDGSNFTLKIRSTKLEDSAMYFCASVLRGNTDTQYFGPGTRLTVL.

The chain is built from TRBV27 and TRBJ2-7, with TRBD2 identical over 10 bases. Germline V gene data show CDR1 as MNHEY and CDR2 as SMNVEV (reference sequence). V lost 3 bases to trimming and J lost 0 bases; unmatched junction nucleotides: 8. The CDR3 spans 17 residues. The DNA of the CDR3 is TGTGCCAGCAGTTTGGGGCTAGCGGGAGTCCCCTCCTACGAGCAGTACTTC. This gives the protein CASSLGLAGVPSYEQYF.

The chain has TRBV7-2 and TRBJ1-1, with D tentatively TRBD1 (5 bases). The CDR3 runs 15 residues. V lost 3 bases to trimming and J lost 0 bases, with 11 bases between them. CDR1 SGHTA and CDR2 FQGNSA come from the germline V gene. CDR3 nucleotide sequence: TGTGCCAGCAGCTTCCGGGGCCCTATGAACACTGAAGCTTTCTTT. As protein: CASSFRGPMNTEAFF. Looking up the rest from reference TRBV7-2 and TRBJ1-1 gives the full variable domain: GAGVSQSPSNKVTEKGKDVELRCDPISGHTALYWYRQSLGQGLEFLIYFQGNSAPDKSGLPSDRFSAERTGGSVSTLTIQRTQQEDSAVYLCASSFRGPMNTEAFFGQGTRLTVV.

This clonotype was found a few times. The CDR3 region has the DNA TGTGCCAGCAGCTTTTCGATGAGAGGGGGGCAGTACGAGCAGTACTTC. Amino acid sequence: CASSFSMRGGQYEQYF. This rearrangement joins TRBV12-3 or TRBV12-4 to TRBJ2-7, with D perhaps assigned TRBD1 or TRBD2 (6 bases each). The CDR3 has 16 amino acids. V lost 6 bases and J lost 4, with 22 bases in between.